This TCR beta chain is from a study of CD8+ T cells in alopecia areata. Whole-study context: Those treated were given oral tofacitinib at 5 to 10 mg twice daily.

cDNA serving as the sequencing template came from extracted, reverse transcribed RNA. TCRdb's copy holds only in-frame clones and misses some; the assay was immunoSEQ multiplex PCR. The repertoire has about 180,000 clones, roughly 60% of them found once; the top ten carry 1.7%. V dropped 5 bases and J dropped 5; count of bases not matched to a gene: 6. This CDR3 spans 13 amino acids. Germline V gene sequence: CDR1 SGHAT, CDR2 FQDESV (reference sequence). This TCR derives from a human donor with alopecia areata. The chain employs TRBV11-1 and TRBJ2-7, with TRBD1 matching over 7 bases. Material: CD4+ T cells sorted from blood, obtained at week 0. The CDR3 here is CASSLRTGDEQYF. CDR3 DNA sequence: TGTGCCAGCAGCCTACGGACAGGAGACGAGCAGTACTTC.